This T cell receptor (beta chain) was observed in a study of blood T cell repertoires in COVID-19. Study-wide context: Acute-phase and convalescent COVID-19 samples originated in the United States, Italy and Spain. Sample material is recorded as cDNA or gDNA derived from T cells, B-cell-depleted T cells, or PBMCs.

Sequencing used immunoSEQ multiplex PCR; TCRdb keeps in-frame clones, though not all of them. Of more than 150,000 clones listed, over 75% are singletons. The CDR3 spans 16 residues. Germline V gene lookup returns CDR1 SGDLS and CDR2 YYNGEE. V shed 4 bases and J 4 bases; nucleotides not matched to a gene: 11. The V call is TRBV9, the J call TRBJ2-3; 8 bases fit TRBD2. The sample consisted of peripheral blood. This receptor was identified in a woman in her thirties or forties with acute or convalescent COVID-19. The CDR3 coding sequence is TGTGCCAGCAGCCCAGATCAGGGGCGGGGGGCAGATACGCAGTATTTT. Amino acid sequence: CASSPDQGRGADTQYF.